Sequencing of this T cell receptor beta chain was carried out in a study of patients and donors after allogeneic stem cell transplantation. CDR3 length: 13 residues. Germline CDR1 reads SEHNR; CDR2 reads FQNEAQ (reference sequence). V was pared by 5 bases and J by 3 bases, with 2 bases of the junction left unmatched. This clonotype was seen at least ten times. TCRdb reprocessed the RT-PCR reads via MiXCR and lists one record per CDR3 protein. The table shows some 880,000 distinct CDR3 sequences, with 15% to 20% occurring only once. This chain links TRBV7-9 with TRBJ2-7; TRBD1 matches at 9 bases. Sequences were obtained from blood, either unsorted or a sorted T cell fraction (not recorded which). The receptor's source is a human donor who was either an allogeneic HSCT recipient or a stem cell or donor lymphocyte infusion donor (not recorded which). It is not recorded whose cells these are; they may come from a transplant donor. The CDR3: CASSRDRVYEQYF. In DNA, the CDR3 is TGTGCCAGCAGCCGGGACAGGGTCTACGAGCAGTACTTC.